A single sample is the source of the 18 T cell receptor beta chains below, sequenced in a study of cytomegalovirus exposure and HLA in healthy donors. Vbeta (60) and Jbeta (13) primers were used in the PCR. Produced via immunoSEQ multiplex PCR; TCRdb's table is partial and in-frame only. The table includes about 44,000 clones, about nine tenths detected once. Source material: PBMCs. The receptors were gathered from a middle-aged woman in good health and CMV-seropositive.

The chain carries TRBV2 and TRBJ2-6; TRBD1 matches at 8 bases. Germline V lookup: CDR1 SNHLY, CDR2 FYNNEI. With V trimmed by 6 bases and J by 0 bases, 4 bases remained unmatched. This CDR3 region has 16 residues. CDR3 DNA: TGTGCCAGCAGACCAGGGGGCGTCTCTGGGGCCAACGTCCTGACTTTC. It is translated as CASRPGGVSGANVLTF.

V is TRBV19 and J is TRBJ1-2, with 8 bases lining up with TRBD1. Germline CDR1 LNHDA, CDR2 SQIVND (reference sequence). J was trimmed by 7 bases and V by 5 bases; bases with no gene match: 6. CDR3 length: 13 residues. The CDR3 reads CASSRTGIGGYTF. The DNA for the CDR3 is TGTGCCAGTAGTCGGACAGGGATCGGTGGCTACACCTTC.

The CDR3 coding sequence is TGTGCCAGCAGCCAACAGGATAACAATGAGCAGTTCTTC. This sequence encodes CASSQQDNNEQFF. The genes are TRBV6-5 and TRBJ2-1, with D possibly matching TRBD1 (5 bases). The CDR3 has 13 amino acids. The V gene lost 6 bases and the J gene lost 5 bases, with 11 bases spanning the gap. CDR1 and CDR2 (germline): MNHEY, SVGAGI.

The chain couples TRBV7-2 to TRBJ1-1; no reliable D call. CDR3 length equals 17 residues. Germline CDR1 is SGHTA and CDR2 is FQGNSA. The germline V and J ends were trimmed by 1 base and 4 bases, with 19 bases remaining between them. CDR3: CASSLGVGREMGTEAFF. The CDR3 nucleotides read TGTGCCAGCAGCTTAGGGGTGGGGAGGGAGATGGGCACTGAAGCTTTCTTT.

The CDR3 spells CAISESDIVEAFF. The CDR3 coding sequence is TGTGCCATCAGTGAGTCGGACATCGTTGAAGCTTTCTTT. The chain carries TRBV10-3 and TRBJ1-1; D perhaps matches TRBD1 (5 bases). Germline V CDR1 and CDR2: ENHRY, SYGVKD. The CDR3 is made up of 13 amino acids. V lost 0 bases, J lost 7 bases, and 9 bases lay in between.

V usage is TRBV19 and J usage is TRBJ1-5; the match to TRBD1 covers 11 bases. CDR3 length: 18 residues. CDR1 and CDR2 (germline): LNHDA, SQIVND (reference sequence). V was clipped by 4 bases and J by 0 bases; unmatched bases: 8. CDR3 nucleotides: TGTGCCAGTAGTACCGGCGGACAGGGGGCGGGTAGCAATCAGCCCCAGCATTTT. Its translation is CASSTGGQGAGSNQPQHF.

The CDR3 loop is CASSLDRVDYGYTF. In DNA, the CDR3 is TGCGCCAGCAGCCTGGACAGGGTAGACTATGGCTACACCTTC. The chain joins TRBV10-2 to TRBJ1-2; TRBD1 matches 8 bases. The J segment lost 3 bases and the V segment lost 6 bases, leaving 6 bases of the junction unmatched. The CDR3 contains 14 residues. Germline loops: CDR1 WSHSY, CDR2 SAAADI.

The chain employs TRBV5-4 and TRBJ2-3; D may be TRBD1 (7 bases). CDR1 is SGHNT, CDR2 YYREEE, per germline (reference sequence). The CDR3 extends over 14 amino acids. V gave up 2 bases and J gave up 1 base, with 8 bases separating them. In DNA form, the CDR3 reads TGTGCCAGCAGCTTCAGGGGGGGCACAGATACGCAGTATTTT. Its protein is CASSFRGGTDTQYF.

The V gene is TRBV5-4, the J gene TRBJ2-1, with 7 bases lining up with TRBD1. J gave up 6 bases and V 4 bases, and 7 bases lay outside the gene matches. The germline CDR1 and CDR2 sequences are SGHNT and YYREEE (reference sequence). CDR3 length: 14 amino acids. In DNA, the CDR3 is TGTGCCAGCAGCCTGTTAGACAGGGCCAATGAGCAGTTCTTC. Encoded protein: CASSLLDRANEQFF.

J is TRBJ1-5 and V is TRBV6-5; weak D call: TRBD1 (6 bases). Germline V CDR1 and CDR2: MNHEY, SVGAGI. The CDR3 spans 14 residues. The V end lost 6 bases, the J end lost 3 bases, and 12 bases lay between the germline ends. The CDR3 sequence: CASRLRDTNQPQHF. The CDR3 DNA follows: TGTGCCAGCAGGCTCCGGGACACCAATCAGCCCCAGCATTTT.

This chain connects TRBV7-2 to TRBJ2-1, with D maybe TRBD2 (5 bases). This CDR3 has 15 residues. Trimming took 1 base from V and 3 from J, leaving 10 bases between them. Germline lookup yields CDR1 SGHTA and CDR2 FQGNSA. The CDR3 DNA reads TGTGCCAGCAGCTTAGATCCGGGAATCTACAATGAGCAGTTCTTC. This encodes CASSLDPGIYNEQFF. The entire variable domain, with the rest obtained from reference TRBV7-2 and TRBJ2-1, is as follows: GAGVSQSPSNKVTEKGKDVELRCDPISGHTALYWYRQSLGQGLEFLIYFQGNSAPDKSGLPSDRFSAERTGGSVSTLTIQRTQQEDSAVYLCASSLDPGIYNEQFFGPGTRLTVL.

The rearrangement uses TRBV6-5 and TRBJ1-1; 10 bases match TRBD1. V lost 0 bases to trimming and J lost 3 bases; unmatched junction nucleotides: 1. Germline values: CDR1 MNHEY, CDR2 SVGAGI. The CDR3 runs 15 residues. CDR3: CASSYSTGGYTEAFF. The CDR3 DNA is TGTGCCAGCAGTTACTCGACAGGGGGCTACACTGAAGCTTTCTTT.

The CDR3, as DNA: TGTGCCACCAGCAGAGAAACCCGCGATGAAGCTTTCTTT. Residues: CATSRETRDEAFF. The chain combines TRBV15 with TRBJ1-1; no clear D. The germline V and J ends were trimmed by 0 bases and 7 bases, with 9 bases remaining between them. The CDR3 is 13 residues long. The germline V gene has CDR1 LNHNV and CDR2 YYDKDF (reference sequence).

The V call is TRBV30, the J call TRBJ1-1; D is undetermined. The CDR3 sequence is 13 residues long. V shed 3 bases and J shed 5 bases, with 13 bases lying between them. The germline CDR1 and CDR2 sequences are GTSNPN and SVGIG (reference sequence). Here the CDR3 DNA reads TGTGCCTGGAGCTACAGTCGAGGGACTGAAGCTTTCTTT. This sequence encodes CAWSYSRGTEAFF.

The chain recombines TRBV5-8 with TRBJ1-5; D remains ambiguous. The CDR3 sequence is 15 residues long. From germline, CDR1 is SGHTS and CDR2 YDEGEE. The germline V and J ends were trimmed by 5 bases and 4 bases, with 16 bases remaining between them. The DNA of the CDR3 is TGTGCCAGCAGTCCCGGGATCTCAACGAATCAGCCCCAGCATTTT. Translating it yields CASSPGISTNQPQHF.

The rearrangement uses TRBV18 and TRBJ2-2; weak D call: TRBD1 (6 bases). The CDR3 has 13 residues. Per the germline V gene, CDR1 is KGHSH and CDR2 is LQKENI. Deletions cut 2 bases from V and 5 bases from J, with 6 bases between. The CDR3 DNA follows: TGTGCCAGCTCACCAGGACAGACCGGGGAGCTGTTTTTT. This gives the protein CASSPGQTGELFF.

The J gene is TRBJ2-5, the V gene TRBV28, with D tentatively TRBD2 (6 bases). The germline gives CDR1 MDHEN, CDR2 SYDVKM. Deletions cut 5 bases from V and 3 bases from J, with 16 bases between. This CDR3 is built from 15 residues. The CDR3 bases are TGTGCCAGCAGTCCGAAATCGTGGGGGGAAGAGACCCAGTACTTC. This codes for CASSPKSWGEETQYF. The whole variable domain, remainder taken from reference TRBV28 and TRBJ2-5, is DVKVTQSSRYLVKRTGEKVFLECVQDMDHENMFWYRQDPGLGLRLIYFSYDVKMKEKGDIPEGYSVSREKKERFSLILESASTNQTSMYLCASSPKSWGEETQYFGPGTRLLVL.

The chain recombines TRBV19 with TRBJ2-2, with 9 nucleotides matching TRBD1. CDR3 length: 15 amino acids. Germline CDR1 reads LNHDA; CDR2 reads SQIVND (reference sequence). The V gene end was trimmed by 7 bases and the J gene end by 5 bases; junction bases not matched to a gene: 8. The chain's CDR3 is CASIGQGMGTGELFF. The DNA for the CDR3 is TGTGCCAGTATAGGACAGGGGATGGGGACCGGGGAGCTGTTTTTT.